This T cell receptor (beta chain) was retrieved from a study of blood T cell repertoires in COVID-19. V was pared by 4 bases and J by 3 bases, with 5 bases of the junction left unmatched. Germline V CDR1 and CDR2: LGHDT, YNNKEL (reference sequence). The CDR3 runs to 14 residues. Repertoires were generated with immunoSEQ multiplex PCR, while TCRdb's copy carries only in-frame clones and drops some. The sample has 210,000 or so clones; around 88% are singletons. A few counts support this clone. The TCR comes from a man between 18 and 29 years old with active or convalescent COVID-19. This chain uses TRBV3-1 (or the pseudogene TRBV3-2) with TRBJ2-5, with TRBD2 identical over 7 bases. The sequenced material came from peripheral blood. The CDR3 loop reads CASSLRAGEETQYF. In nucleotides, the CDR3 is TGTGCCAGCAGCCTCCGGGCGGGAGAAGAGACCCAGTACTTC.